The clone carrying this T cell receptor (beta chain) was found many times. Antigen specificity is unknown. TCRdb re-analysed the reads in MiXCR, keeping a single row per CDR3 protein. The table lists approximately 130,000 distinct CDR3 sequences, 20% to 30% of them singletons. J gave up 5 bases and V 3 bases, and 3 bases lay outside the gene matches. Germline values: CDR1 SGHTA, CDR2 FQGNSA. The CDR3 extends over 16 amino acids. These data belong to a study of T cell repertoires in cytomegalovirus infection. The wider study: Evidence of both CMV infection and a matching HLA type came from public TCR beta signatures. Study results and limitations: CMV-specific TCR beta clonotypes restricted by HLA-C dominated the ex vivo response. Individuals carrying CMV plus the relevant HLA were identified by cumulative frequency of public TCR beta families.

V and J are TRBV7-2 and TRBJ2-3, with TRBD2 identical over 15 bases. Sequencing used PBMCs, sequenced either directly or after in vitro stimulation (not recorded which). The receptor comes from a human donor in good health (CMV status not recorded). Some clones in this sample may be carry-over from other donors' samples. As DNA, the CDR3 is TGTGCCAGCAGCTTTCGGACTAGCGGGAGGGTAGATACGCAGTATTTT. Protein sequence: CASSFRTSGRVDTQYF.